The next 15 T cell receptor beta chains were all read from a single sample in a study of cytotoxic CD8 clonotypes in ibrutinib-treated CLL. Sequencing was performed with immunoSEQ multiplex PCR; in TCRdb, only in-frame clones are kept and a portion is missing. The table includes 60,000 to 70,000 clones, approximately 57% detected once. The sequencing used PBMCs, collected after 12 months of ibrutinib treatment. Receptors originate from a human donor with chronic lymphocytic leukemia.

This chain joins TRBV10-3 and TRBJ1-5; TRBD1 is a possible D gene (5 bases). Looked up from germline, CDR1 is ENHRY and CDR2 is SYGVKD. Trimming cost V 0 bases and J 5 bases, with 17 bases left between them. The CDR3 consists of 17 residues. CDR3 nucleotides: TGTGCCATCAGTGAGTCGATACGTCAGGGTGACGATCAGCCCCAGCATTTT. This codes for CAISESIRQGDDQPQHF.

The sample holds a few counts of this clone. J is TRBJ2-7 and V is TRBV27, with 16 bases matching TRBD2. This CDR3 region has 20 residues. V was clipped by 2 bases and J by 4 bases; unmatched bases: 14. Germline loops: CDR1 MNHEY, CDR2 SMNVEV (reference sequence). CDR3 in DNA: TGTGCCAGCAGTTTACCGGGACTAGCGGGAGGGCCGGGCTGGTATTACGAGCAGTACTTC. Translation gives CASSLPGLAGGPGWYYEQYF.

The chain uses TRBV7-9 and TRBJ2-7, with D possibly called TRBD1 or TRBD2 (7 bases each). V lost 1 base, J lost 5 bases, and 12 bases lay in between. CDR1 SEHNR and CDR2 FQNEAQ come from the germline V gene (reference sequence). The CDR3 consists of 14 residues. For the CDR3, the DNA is TGTGCCAGCAGCTTAGACAGGGGAGGGGACGAGCAGTACTTC. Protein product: CASSLDRGGDEQYF.

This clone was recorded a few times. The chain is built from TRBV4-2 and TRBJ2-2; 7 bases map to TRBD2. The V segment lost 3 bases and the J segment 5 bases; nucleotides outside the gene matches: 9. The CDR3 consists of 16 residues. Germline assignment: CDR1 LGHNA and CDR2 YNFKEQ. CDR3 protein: CASSHGLAEVTGELFF. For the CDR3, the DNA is TGTGCCAGCAGCCACGGTCTAGCGGAGGTGACCGGGGAGCTGTTTTTT.

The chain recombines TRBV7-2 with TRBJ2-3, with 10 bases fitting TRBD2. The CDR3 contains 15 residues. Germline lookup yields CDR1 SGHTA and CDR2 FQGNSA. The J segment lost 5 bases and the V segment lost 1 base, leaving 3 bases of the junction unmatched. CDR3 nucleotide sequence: TGTGCCAGCAGCTTAGGATCTAGCGGGAGAGATACGCAGTATTTT. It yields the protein CASSLGSSGRDTQYF.

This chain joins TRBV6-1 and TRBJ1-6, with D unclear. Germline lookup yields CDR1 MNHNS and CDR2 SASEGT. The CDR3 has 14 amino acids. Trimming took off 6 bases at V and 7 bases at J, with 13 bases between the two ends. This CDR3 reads CASSVSGGNSPLHF. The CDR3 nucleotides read TGTGCCAGCAGCGTTTCTGGAGGAAATTCACCCCTCCACTTT.

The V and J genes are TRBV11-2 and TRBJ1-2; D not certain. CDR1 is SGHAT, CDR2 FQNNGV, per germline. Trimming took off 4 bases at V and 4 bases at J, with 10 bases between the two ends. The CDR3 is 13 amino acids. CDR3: CASSSPGFYGYTF. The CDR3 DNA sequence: TGTGCCAGCAGCTCGCCGGGATTCTATGGCTACACCTTC.

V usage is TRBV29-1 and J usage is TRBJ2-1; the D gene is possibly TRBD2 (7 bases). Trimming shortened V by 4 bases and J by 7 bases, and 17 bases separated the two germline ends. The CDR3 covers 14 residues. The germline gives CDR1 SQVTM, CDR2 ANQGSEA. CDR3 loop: CSVGNGGPRNEQFF. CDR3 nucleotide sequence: TGCAGCGTTGGGAACGGGGGGCCGAGGAATGAGCAGTTCTTC.

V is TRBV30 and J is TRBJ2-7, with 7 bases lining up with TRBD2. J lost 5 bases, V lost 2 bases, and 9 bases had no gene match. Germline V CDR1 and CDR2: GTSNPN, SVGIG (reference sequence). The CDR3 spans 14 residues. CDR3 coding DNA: TGTGCCTGGAGTCACGCGGGAGTATTTCACGAGCAGTACTTC. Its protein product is CAWSHAGVFHEQYF.

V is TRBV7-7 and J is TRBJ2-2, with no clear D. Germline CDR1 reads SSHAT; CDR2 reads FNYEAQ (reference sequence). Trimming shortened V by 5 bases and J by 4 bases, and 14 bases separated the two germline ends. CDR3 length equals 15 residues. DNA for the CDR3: TGTGCCAGCAGCCACACCGGTGATGGCACCGGGGAGCTGTTTTTT. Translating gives CASSHTGDGTGELFF.

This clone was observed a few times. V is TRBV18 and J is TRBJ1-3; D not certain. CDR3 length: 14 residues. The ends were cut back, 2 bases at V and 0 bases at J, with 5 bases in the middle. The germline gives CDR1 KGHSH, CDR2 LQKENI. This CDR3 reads CASSPTFSGNTIYF. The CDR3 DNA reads TGTGCCAGCTCACCAACATTCTCTGGAAACACCATATATTTT.

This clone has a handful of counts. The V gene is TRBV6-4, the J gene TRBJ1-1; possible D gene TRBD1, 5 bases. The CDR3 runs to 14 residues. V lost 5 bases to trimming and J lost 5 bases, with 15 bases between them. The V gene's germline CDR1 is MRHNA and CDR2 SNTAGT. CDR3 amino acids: CASSTLPGGTEAFF. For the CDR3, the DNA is TGTGCCAGCAGTACCCTCCCCGGGGGGACTGAAGCTTTCTTT.

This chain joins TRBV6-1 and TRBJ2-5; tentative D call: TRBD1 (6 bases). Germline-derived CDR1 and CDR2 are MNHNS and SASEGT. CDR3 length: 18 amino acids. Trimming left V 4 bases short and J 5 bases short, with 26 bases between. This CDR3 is CASSGPIRGFRLMETQYF. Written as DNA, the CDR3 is TGTGCCAGCAGTGGGCCAATCAGGGGTTTTCGTCTAATGGAGACCCAGTACTTC.

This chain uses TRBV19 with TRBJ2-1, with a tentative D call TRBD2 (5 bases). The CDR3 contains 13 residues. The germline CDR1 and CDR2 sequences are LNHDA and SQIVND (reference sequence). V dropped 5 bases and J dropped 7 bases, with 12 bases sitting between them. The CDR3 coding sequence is TGTGCCAGTAGTTCCCCCGGCGGGAATGAGCAGTTCTTC. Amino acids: CASSSPGGNEQFF.

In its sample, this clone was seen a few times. CDR3 bases: TGCGCCAGCAAGGGAACTAGCGGGAGGAAATCGTCCTACGAGCAGTACTTC. Its translation is CASKGTSGRKSSYEQYF. The chain joins TRBV5-1 to TRBJ2-7; 12 bases match TRBD2. The CDR3 spans 17 residues. Germline V gene lookup returns CDR1 SGHRS and CDR2 YFSETQ. Unmatched junction bases numbered 11, after V lost 6 bases and J lost 1 base.